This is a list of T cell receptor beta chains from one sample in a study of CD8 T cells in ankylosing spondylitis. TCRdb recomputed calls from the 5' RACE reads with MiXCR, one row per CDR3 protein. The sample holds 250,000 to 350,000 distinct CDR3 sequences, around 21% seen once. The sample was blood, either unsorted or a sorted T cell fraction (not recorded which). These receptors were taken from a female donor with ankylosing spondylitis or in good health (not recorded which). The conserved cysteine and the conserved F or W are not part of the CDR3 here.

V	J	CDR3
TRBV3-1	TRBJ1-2	ASSQEFRGYT
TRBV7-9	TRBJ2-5	ASSLGASGSIETQY
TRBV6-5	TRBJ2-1	ASSRTSSEQF
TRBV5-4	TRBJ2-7	ASSLAGRRAYEQY
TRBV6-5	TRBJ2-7	ASSYGTGGYEQY
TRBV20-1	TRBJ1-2	SAADRGFGYT
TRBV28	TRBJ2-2	ASKDRAATGELF
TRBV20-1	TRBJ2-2	SARGPPARRVTGELF
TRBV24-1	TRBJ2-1	ATSSDNEQF
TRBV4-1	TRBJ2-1	ASSHKRVLEGRQGPVHEQF
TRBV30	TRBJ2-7	AWSVTEYEQY
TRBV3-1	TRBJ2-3	ASSQGGGRADTQY
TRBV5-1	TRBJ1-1	ASSTVYRGSTEAF
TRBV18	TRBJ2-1	ASQLLGQGANEQF
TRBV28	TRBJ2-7	ASSLSPNYEQY
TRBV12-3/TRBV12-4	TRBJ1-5	ASSLSQSPQH
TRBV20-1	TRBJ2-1	SAPDGGTRGRTEQF
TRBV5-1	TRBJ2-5	ASSPSGWSEQETQY
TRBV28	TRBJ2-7	ASSLRHPGTIEQY